Below, 24 T cell receptor beta chains from the same sample are listed, as sequenced in a study of blood T cell repertoires in COVID-19 (dated by TCRdb to 2020 to 2022). Preparation of the library involved the immunoSEQ multiplex PCR assay. In its TCRdb copy, this immuneACCESS table keeps in-frame sequences only and misses some clones. Where compared with another copy, unresolved V genes explain less than half of these, and the others have no known cause. This sample is represented by about 110,000 clones; around three quarters of them were singletons. The ten top clones hold about 4.1% of the sample. Material: peripheral blood. Source of these receptors: a human donor in a cohort sampled during active or convalescent COVID-19.

Only a few counts were recorded for this clone. This chain joins TRBV7-9 and TRBJ2-7, with 12 nucleotides matching TRBD2. CDR1 and CDR2 from the germline V gene are SEHNR and FQNEAQ (reference sequence). With V trimmed by 5 bases and J by 7 bases, 6 bases remained unmatched. This CDR3 has 14 amino acids. The DNA for the CDR3 is TGTGCCAGCAGCGATAGGACTAGCGGGGTTGAGCAGTACTTC. Its protein product is CASSDRTSGVEQYF.

The chain is built from TRBV7-3 and TRBJ1-2, with 8 bases matching TRBD1. CDR1 and CDR2 (germline): SGHTA, FQGTGA. This CDR3 is built from 14 residues. With V trimmed by 4 bases and J by 6 bases, 7 bases remained unmatched. The CDR3 sequence: CASSSARQGNGYTF. Written as DNA, the CDR3 is TGTGCCAGCAGCTCAGCGAGACAGGGGAATGGCTACACCTTC.

The genes are TRBV18 and TRBJ1-2, with 8 bases that match TRBD1. Per the germline V gene, CDR1 is KGHSH and CDR2 is LQKENI. The CDR3 totals 16 residues. J lost 1 base, V lost 0 bases, and 4 bases had no gene match. CDR3 in amino acids: CASSPPIDRGNYGYTF. In nucleotides, the CDR3 is TGTGCCAGCTCACCACCGATAGACAGGGGTAACTATGGCTACACCTTC.

The chain has TRBV19 and TRBJ2-2; no clear D. V lost 3 bases to trimming and J lost 2 bases, with 7 bases between them. The CDR3 has 14 residues. From germline, CDR1 is LNHDA and CDR2 SQIVND (reference sequence). CDR3 bases: TGTGCCAGTAGTATCCATGGCAACACCGGGGAGCTGTTTTTT. This codes for CASSIHGNTGELFF.

The chain has TRBV5-6 and TRBJ2-3, with 9 nucleotides matching TRBD2. This CDR3 region has 15 residues. V dropped 4 bases and J dropped 2; count of bases not matched to a gene: 5. Germline CDR1 is SGHDT and CDR2 is YYEEEE. CDR3 coding DNA: TGTGCCAGCAGCGCCAGCGGGGGGATCACAGATACGCAGTATTTT. It translates to CASSASGGITDTQYF.

This chain connects TRBV20-1 to TRBJ1-2; weak D call: TRBD1 (5 bases). The V gene's germline CDR1 is DFQATT and CDR2 SNEGSKA (reference sequence). The CDR3 spans 13 residues. The V end lost 3 bases, the J end lost 4 bases, and 12 bases lay between the germline ends. DNA of the CDR3: TGCAGTGCTAGTAGCGGGGGTGGCTATGGCTACACCTTC. This translates into CSASSGGGYGYTF.

V is TRBV9 and J is TRBJ1-1; D unclear. CDR3 length: 15 residues. V was clipped by 3 bases and J by 2 bases, with 14 bases between them. Per germline, CDR1 SGDLS and CDR2 YYNGEE. This CDR3 is CASSARHQQNTEAFF. CDR3 in DNA: TGTGCCAGCAGCGCCCGACACCAGCAAAACACTGAAGCTTTCTTT.

The chain joins TRBV7-2 to TRBJ1-1, with D perhaps TRBD1 (6 bases). This CDR3 is 13 amino acids long. The ends were cut back, 4 bases at V and 8 bases at J, with 14 bases in the middle. Germline V lookup: CDR1 SGHTA, CDR2 FQGNSA. Here the CDR3 DNA reads TGTGCCAGCAGCTCGACAGGCGATCGAGAAGCTTTCTTT. Translation gives CASSSTGDREAFF.

This chain connects TRBV6-5 to TRBJ2-1; D might be TRBD1 (5 bases). The ends were cut back, 5 bases at V and 4 bases at J, with 12 bases in the middle. From germline, CDR1 is MNHEY and CDR2 SVGAGI. This CDR3 region has 14 residues. In DNA, the CDR3 is TGTGCCAGCAGTCTTACGACAGATTACAATGAGCAGTTCTTC. Protein sequence: CASSLTTDYNEQFF.

The CDR3 DNA reads TGTGCCAGCAGTTTAGTTGGGGCCGGTGGGGCCAACGTCCTGACTTTC. Protein: CASSLVGAGGANVLTF. The rearrangement links TRBV28 to TRBJ2-6; TRBD1 might be the D (5 bases). The ends were cut back, 2 bases at V and 3 bases at J, with 11 bases in the middle. Germline CDR1 MDHEN, CDR2 SYDVKM. The CDR3 contains 16 residues.

The gene calls are TRBV6-5 and TRBJ1-2, with TRBD1 matching 10 bases. With V trimmed by 10 bases and J by 5 bases, 7 bases remained unmatched. This CDR3 is built from 13 residues. CDR1 and CDR2 (germline): MNHEY, SVGAGI. CDR3 nucleotide sequence: TGTGCCACCGACGACAGGGGGCTATATGGCTACACCTTC. Amino acids: CATDDRGLYGYTF.

The genes are TRBV6-6 and TRBJ2-7, with a weak D call TRBD1 (5 bases). The CDR3 sequence is 12 residues long. CDR1 and CDR2 (germline): MNHNY, SVGAGI (reference sequence). Trimming took 6 bases from V and 6 from J, leaving 12 bases between them. In DNA, the CDR3 is TGTGCCAGCAGGGACCCAAGGGGCGAGCAGTACTTC. Protein sequence: CASRDPRGEQYF.

This clone came up once. This rearrangement joins TRBV7-6 to TRBJ2-1; 8 bases fit TRBD2. The CDR3 runs 16 residues. The germline CDR1 and CDR2 sequences are SGHVS and FNYEAQ. With V trimmed by 5 bases and J by 5 bases, 11 bases remained unmatched. Here the CDR3 DNA reads TGTGCCAGCAGCCCGGGAGGGTGGACGGAGGACAATGAGCAGTTCTTC. Protein product: CASSPGGWTEDNEQFF.

The chain couples TRBV5-4 to TRBJ2-4; tentatively, D is TRBD1 (5 bases). CDR3 length equals 14 residues. The V and J ends lost 4 bases and 8 bases respectively, with 16 bases between them. Germline V gives CDR1 SGHNT, CDR2 YYREEE (reference sequence). For the CDR3, the DNA is TGTGCCAGCAGCCAGGGATTTCTAGGGGACATTCAGTACTTC. Translating it yields CASSQGFLGDIQYF.

This clone was seen a handful of times. V is TRBV10-3 and J is TRBJ1-2, with 9 nucleotides matching TRBD1. The length of the CDR3 is 13 residues. Trimming at V came to 6 bases and at J to 5 bases, leaving 4 bases not matched to a gene. CDR1 ENHRY and CDR2 SYGVKD come from the germline V gene. The DNA for the CDR3 is TGTGCCATCAGGGGACAGGGCTGGTATGGCTACACCTTC. Translated: CAIRGQGWYGYTF.

The rearrangement uses TRBV6-5 and TRBJ1-2; 10 nucleotides line up with TRBD1. Germline V gives CDR1 MNHEY, CDR2 SVGAGI. The CDR3 is made up of 15 amino acids. V dropped 5 bases and J dropped 5; count of bases not matched to a gene: 8. The CDR3 is CASSPQTGGLYGYTF. CDR3 nucleotide sequence: TGTGCCAGCAGTCCCCAGACAGGGGGCCTATATGGCTACACCTTC.

The chain is built from TRBV5-4 and TRBJ2-1; D might be TRBD2 (5 bases). The germline V and J ends were trimmed by 4 bases and 6 bases, with 14 bases remaining between them. Germline CDR1 is SGHNT and CDR2 is YYREEE (reference sequence). This CDR3 has 14 amino acids. DNA of the CDR3: TGTGCCAGCAGCAGAGGGATGGCGAGCAATGAGCAGTTCTTC. Translating gives CASSRGMASNEQFF.

The chain uses TRBV27 and TRBJ2-4; 9 bases line up with TRBD1. The germline CDR1 and CDR2 sequences are MNHEY and SMNVEV (reference sequence). V was pared by 5 bases and J by 5 bases, with 4 bases of the junction left unmatched. The CDR3 totals 14 residues. CDR3 region: CASSNRGRENIQYF. CDR3 sequence (DNA): TGTGCCAGCAGTAACAGGGGGCGGGAAAACATTCAGTACTTC.

V and J are TRBV10-3 and TRBJ2-2, with a tentative D call TRBD2 (5 bases). V shed 5 bases and J shed 2 bases, with 15 bases lying between them. The CDR3 extends over 16 amino acids. CDR1 and CDR2 from the germline V gene are ENHRY and SYGVKD. For the CDR3, the DNA is TGTGCCATCAGTAGGGTTTTGACGGGAAACACCGGGGAGCTGTTTTTT. Translation gives CAISRVLTGNTGELFF.

This chain joins TRBV7-2 and TRBJ2-2; 7 bases match TRBD1. The germline V gene has CDR1 SGHTA and CDR2 FQGNSA. Unmatched junction bases numbered 11, after V lost 1 base and J lost 6 bases. CDR3 length equals 17 residues. The CDR3 region is CASSLGGQWLVPGELFF. CDR3 DNA sequence: TGTGCCAGCAGCTTAGGGGGACAGTGGTTGGTCCCCGGGGAGCTGTTTTTT.

The CDR3 coding sequence is TGTGCCTGGAGTGTACTTCGCCCTGAAGCTTTCTTT. Residues: CAWSVLRPEAFF. The rearrangement uses TRBV30 and TRBJ1-1; no firm D call. The CDR3 is 12 amino acids. V was trimmed by 0 bases and J by 6 bases, leaving 8 bases between them. Looked up from germline, CDR1 is GTSNPN and CDR2 is SVGIG (reference sequence).

This clone showed up just a few times. This chain's CDR3 is CASSLDLLAYEQYF. Written as DNA, the CDR3 is TGTGCCAGCAGCTTAGATTTGCTAGCCTACGAGCAGTACTTC. The chain joins TRBV11-2 to TRBJ2-7; D is ambiguous. Germline V gives CDR1 SGHAT, CDR2 FQNNGV. This CDR3 has 14 amino acids. Between the trimmed V and J ends, which lost 0 bases and 2 bases, there was a span of 8 bases.

As DNA, the CDR3 is TGTGCCAGCTCACCAGGGAGTAGCGGGAGTCGCCACGAGCAGTACTTC. It is translated as CASSPGSSGSRHEQYF. The rearrangement links TRBV18 to TRBJ2-7; 9 positions agree with TRBD2. Germline-derived CDR1 and CDR2 are KGHSH and LQKENI. V lost 2 bases to trimming and J lost 5 bases; unmatched junction nucleotides: 10. The CDR3 loop spans 16 amino acids.

This clone was counted between two and nine times. The chain links TRBV2 to TRBJ2-3; no clear D gene. Germline V gene sequence: CDR1 SNHLY, CDR2 FYNNEI. Trimming took 3 bases from V and 0 from J, leaving 7 bases between them. The CDR3 is 14 residues long. The CDR3 nucleotides read TGTGCCAGCAGTGACGGGTTAAGCACAGATACGCAGTATTTT. Protein sequence: CASSDGLSTDTQYF. The full variable domain, in which reference TRBV2 and TRBJ2-3 provide the parts outside the CDR3, is EPEVTQTPSHQVTQMGQEVILRCVPISNHLYFYWYRQILGQKVEFLVSFYNNEISEKSEIFDDQFSVERPDGSNFTLKIRSTKLEDSAMYFCASSDGLSTDTQYFGPGTRLTVL.